The 4 T cell receptor beta chains reported below all come from one sample, sequenced in a study of PD-1 blockade in classical Hodgkin lymphoma. Generated by immunoSEQ multiplex PCR, the TCRdb table keeps only in-frame clones and is missing some. This table has approximately 17,000 clones, 65% to 90% appearing once. All patients relapsed after autologous stem cell transplantation, and brentuximab vedotin exposure varied. The material sequenced was peripheral blood mononuclear cells (PBMCs), taken at baseline. These receptors came from a human donor with classical Hodgkin lymphoma.

V is TRBV7-9 and J is TRBJ1-4, with D unresolved. This CDR3 is built from 15 residues. Trimming pared 1 base from V and 0 bases from J, leaving 6 bases between. Germline V gene sequence: CDR1 SEHNR, CDR2 FQNEAQ (reference sequence). CDR3 region: CASSLGEATNEKLFF. The CDR3 DNA follows: TGTGCCAGCAGCTTAGGGGAAGCAACTAATGAAAAACTGTTTTTT. The entire variable domain, with the rest obtained from reference TRBV7-9 and TRBJ1-4, is as follows: DTGVSQNPRHKITKRGQNVTFRCDPISEHNRLYWYRQTLGQGPEFLTYFQNEAQLEKSRLLSDRFSAERPKGSFSTLEIQRTEQGDSAMYLCASSLGEATNEKLFFGSGTQLSVL.

The V call is TRBV29-1, the J call TRBJ2-2; D may be TRBD1 (5 bases). Trimming removed 0 bases at V and 3 bases at J, with 8 bases between. Germline-derived CDR1 and CDR2 are SQVTM and ANQGSEA. The CDR3 has 14 residues. For the CDR3, the DNA is TGCAGCGTTGAAGATCAGGGATACACCGGGGAGCTGTTTTTT. Encoded protein: CSVEDQGYTGELFF.

The chain is built from TRBV5-1 and TRBJ2-2; the match to TRBD2 covers 7 bases. The length of the CDR3 is 16 residues. Germline V lookup: CDR1 SGHRS, CDR2 YFSETQ. The ends lost 1 base at V and 4 bases at J; junction bases unmatched: 7. CDR3 in amino acids: CASSLNPGLGTGELFF. CDR3 nucleotide sequence: TGCGCCAGCAGCTTGAATCCCGGACTAGGCACCGGGGAGCTGTTTTTT. The whole variable domain, filled in from reference TRBV5-1 and TRBJ2-2, reads KAGVTQTPRYLIKTRGQQVTLSCSPISGHRSVSWYQQTPGQGLQFLFEYFSETQRNKGNFPGRFSGRQFSNSRSEMNVSTLELGDSALYLCASSLNPGLGTGELFFGEGSRLTVL.

This clone was counted between two and nine times. The gene calls are TRBV29-1 and TRBJ2-5, with 12 bases aligning to TRBD2. CDR1 and CDR2 from the germline V gene are SQVTM and ANQGSEA. The junction had 4 bases not matched to a gene; V was cut back by 6 bases and J by 5 bases. This CDR3 region has 13 residues. Here the CDR3 DNA reads TGCAGCGTCTCGACTAGCGGGGGTGAGACCCAGTACTTC. Its translation is CSVSTSGGETQYF. The full variable domain, completed using reference TRBV29-1 and TRBJ2-5, is SAVISQKPSRDICQRGTSLTIQCQVDSQVTMMFWYRQQPGQSLTLIATANQGSEATYESGFVIDKFPISRPNLTFSTLTVSNMSPEDSSIYLCSVSTSGGETQYFGPGTRLLVL.